A selection of T cell receptor beta chains follows, all from one sample in a study of T-cell reconstitution after alpha-beta-depleted transplantation in children. TCRdb re-called the PCR reads through MiXCR, storing one row per CDR3 protein. The sample shows roughly 300,000 distinct CDR3 sequences, about a tenth of them seen only once. The sequencing used PBMCs from the stem cell graft donor, collected from the stem cell graft. All receptors come from a human donor who donated a stem cell graft to a child with acute lymphoblastic leukemia. Both conserved end residues are part of each CDR3. A D gene is named only where the DNA matches it firmly. Size is omitted from some rows. Given values are once, few, many or a class for expanded clones.

few,TRBJ2-3,-,TRBV20-1,CSARNTKTDTQYF,TGCAGTGCTCGGAATACAAAAACAGATACGCAGTATTTT
few,TRBJ2-7,TRBD2,TRBV7-9,CASSTPPGLAFGEQYF,TGTGCCAGCAGCACACCCCCGGGACTAGCATTCGGCGAGCAGTACTTC
-,TRBJ2-1,TRBD2,TRBV27,CASSLSSGGYNEQFF,TGTGCCAGCAGTTTATCTAGCGGGGGATACAATGAGCAGTTCTTC
many,TRBJ2-5,-,TRBV2,CASSETETQYF,TGTGCCAGCAGTGAAACAGAGACCCAGTACTTC
-,TRBJ2-2,-,TRBV7-2,CASSLSGLTGELFF,TGTGCCAGCAGCTTATCCGGCCTCACCGGGGAGCTGTTTTTT
-,TRBJ2-2,TRBD1,TRBV4-1,CASSPGTGGLELFF,TGCGCCAGCAGCCCAGGGACAGGGGGCCTTGAGCTGTTTTTT
few,TRBJ2-1,TRBD1,TRBV11-2,CASSAQGARGSEQFF,TGTGCCAGCAGCGCACAGGGGGCCCGGGGAAGTGAGCAGTTCTTC
-,TRBJ2-3,TRBD2,TRBV7-2,CASSLVGGGNTDTQYF,TGTGCCAGCAGCTTAGTCGGGGGGGGGAACACAGATACGCAGTATTTT
-,TRBJ2-1,-,TRBV7-6,CASSLRTQSSYNEQFF,TGTGCCAGCAGCTTAAGGACGCAGAGCTCCTACAATGAGCAGTTCTTC
few,TRBJ2-7,TRBD2,TRBV28,CASSRSGRAYEQYF,TGTGCCAGCAGTCGTAGCGGGAGGGCTTACGAGCAGTACTTC
-,TRBJ2-3,TRBD1,TRBV12-3/TRBV12-4,CASSKGTAERTDTQYF,TGTGCCAGCAGCAAGGGGACAGCTGAACGCACAGATACGCAGTATTTT
many,TRBJ2-1,-,TRBV3-1,CASSQERNEQFF,TGTGCCAGCAGCCAAGAGAGGAATGAGCAGTTCTTC
many,TRBJ2-7,TRBD2,TRBV20-1,CSASLRGTTSYEQYF,TGCAGTGCTAGTCTTCGTGGGACTACTTCCTACGAGCAGTACTTC
-,TRBJ2-2,TRBD2,TRBV6-2/TRBV6-3,CASSRRLAARAGELFF,TGTGCCAGCAGTCGGAGACTAGCGGCACGGGCCGGGGAGCTGTTTTTT
few,TRBJ2-1,TRBD2,TRBV12-3/TRBV12-4,CASSPRGVAYNEQFF,TGTGCCAGCAGTCCTCGGGGGGTAGCCTACAATGAGCAGTTCTTC
few,TRBJ2-1,TRBD1,TRBV12-3/TRBV12-4,CASMIRGTYNEQFF,TGTGCCAGCATGATCAGGGGGACCTACAATGAGCAGTTCTTC
many,TRBJ2-1,-,TRBV7-9,CASSMVQGVISYNEQFF,TGTGCCAGCAGCATGGTTCAAGGGGTCATCTCCTACAATGAGCAGTTCTTC
-,TRBJ2-3,-,TRBV18,CASSPASSDTQYF,TGTGCCAGCTCGCCCGCTAGCTCAGATACGCAGTATTTT
-,TRBJ1-2,-,TRBV29-1,CSVDKKVGGYTF,TGCAGCGTGGACAAGAAGGTCGGAGGCTACACCTTC
-,TRBJ1-2,-,TRBV7-7,CASFWNYGYTF,TGTGCTAGCTTTTGGAATTATGGCTACACCTTC
-,TRBJ2-4,TRBD1,TRBV11-2,CASSLHGQGAGAKNIQYF,TGTGCCAGCAGCTTACATGGTCAGGGGGCGGGGGCCAAAAACATTCAGTACTTC
many,TRBJ2-7,TRBD2,TRBV29-1,CSVQGGPFHEQYF,TGCAGCGTTCAGGGAGGGCCTTTCCACGAGCAGTACTTC
-,TRBJ1-5,-,TRBV12-3/TRBV12-4,CASSREQPQHF,TGTGCCAGCAGCCGAGAACAGCCCCAGCATTTT
-,TRBJ2-1,TRBD2,TRBV19,CASSIAPGGFNEQFF,TGTGCCAGTAGTATAGCACCGGGAGGTTTCAATGAGCAGTTCTTC
-,TRBJ2-7,-,TRBV12-3/TRBV12-4,CASTRWEQYF,TGTGCCAGCACGAGGTGGGAGCAGTACTTC
few,TRBJ1-1,TRBD1,TRBV7-2,CASSFRTGTPTEAFF,TGTGCCAGCAGCTTTCGGACAGGGACCCCCACTGAAGCTTTCTTT
few,TRBJ2-1,TRBD2,TRBV5-1,CASSLPRGETSGNNEQFF,TGCGCCAGCAGCTTGCCCCGAGGGGAGACTAGCGGGAACAATGAGCAGTTCTTC
-,TRBJ2-7,TRBD2,TRBV12-3/TRBV12-4,CASSSPGLAAYEQYF,TGTGCCAGCAGTTCTCCGGGACTAGCGGCCTACGAGCAGTACTTC
few,TRBJ2-1,-,TRBV7-2,CASSSMRHYNEQFF,TGTGCCAGCAGCTCTATGCGCCACTACAATGAGCAGTTCTTC
few,TRBJ2-1,-,TRBV7-9,CASSPMSDEQFF,TGTGCCAGCAGCCCAATGAGCGATGAGCAGTTCTTC
-,TRBJ1-2,TRBD1,TRBV3-1,CASCLPARGAGRDYGYTF,TGTGCCAGCTGTTTACCGGCCAGGGGGGCAGGACGCGACTATGGCTACACCTTC
few,TRBJ1-2,-,TRBV10-3,CAISEFRESDGYTF,TGTGCCATCAGTGAGTTCAGGGAATCGGATGGCTACACCTTC
few,TRBJ1-2,-,TRBV7-2,CASRNDRSFGGYTF,TGTGCCAGCAGAAACGACAGGTCGTTTGGGGGCTACACCTTC
few,TRBJ2-2,TRBD2,TRBV5-1,CASRAGGSSGELFF,TGCGCCAGCAGAGCGGGAGGGTCTTCCGGGGAGCTGTTTTTT
few,TRBJ2-3,TRBD2,TRBV7-2,CASSLNLLTSGTDTQYF,TGTGCCAGCAGCTTAAACCTCCTGACTAGCGGCACAGATACGCAGTATTTT
few,TRBJ1-2,TRBD1,TRBV7-2,CASSLVGTGANYGYTF,TGTGCCAGCAGCTTAGTGGGGACAGGAGCTAACTATGGCTACACCTTC
few,TRBJ2-5,-,TRBV20-1,CSAVRGETQYF,TGCAGTGCTGTAAGGGGAGAGACCCAGTACTTC
few,TRBJ1-1,-,TRBV5-6,CASSFIMNTEAFF,TGTGCCAGCAGCTTTATAATGAACACTGAAGCTTTCTTT
-,TRBJ2-1,-,TRBV29-1,CSGQGSPYNEQFF,TGCAGCGGGCAGGGTTCGCCCTACAATGAGCAGTTCTTC
few,TRBJ1-6,-,TRBV7-3,CASSSVAPYNSPLHF,TGTGCCAGCAGCTCGGTGGCTCCTTATAATTCACCCCTCCACTTT
few,TRBJ1-2,-,TRBV28,CASSLLEVGGYTF,TGTGCCAGCAGTTTATTAGAAGTGGGTGGCTACACCTTC
-,TRBJ1-3,-,TRBV5-1,CASREAGNTIYF,TGCGCCAGCAGGGAGGCTGGAAACACCATATATTTT
few,TRBJ2-5,-,TRBV7-8,CASSPIRGQETQYF,TGTGCCAGCAGCCCAATACGGGGGCAAGAGACCCAGTACTTC
many,TRBJ2-2,-,TRBV12-3/TRBV12-4,CASRPGLGELFF,TGTGCCAGCAGGCCGGGCCTCGGGGAGCTGTTTTTT
few,TRBJ2-7,TRBD1,TRBV2,CATGTGSYYEQYF,TGTGCCACCGGGACAGGGTCCTACTACGAGCAGTACTTC
-,TRBJ2-7,TRBD2,TRBV20-1,CSARGTSGSPEQYF,TGCAGTGCTAGGGGGACTAGCGGGAGCCCCGAGCAGTACTTC
-,TRBJ2-3,-,TRBV10-3,CAIFVASTDTQYF,TGTGCCATCTTCGTGGCTAGCACAGATACGCAGTATTTT
few,TRBJ2-1,-,TRBV29-1,CSVEQGLRSYNEQFF,TGCAGCGTAGAACAGGGATTAAGATCCTACAATGAGCAGTTCTTC
few,TRBJ2-3,-,TRBV12-3/TRBV12-4,CASSFSLQRGFTDTQYF,TGTGCCAGCAGTTTCTCTCTACAACGGGGATTCACAGATACGCAGTATTTT
few,TRBJ2-7,-,TRBV7-9,CASLDLSGEQYF,TGTGCCAGTCTGGACCTATCGGGCGAGCAGTACTTC
few,TRBJ1-3,-,TRBV7-3,CASSFGQSNTIYF,TGTGCCAGCAGCTTTGGACAGTCAAACACCATATATTTT
few,TRBJ2-2,TRBD2,TRBV7-2,CASSLVWSGGPSGELFF,TGTGCCAGCAGCTTAGTTTGGTCGGGAGGGCCCTCCGGGGAGCTGTTTTTT
-,TRBJ2-1,-,TRBV9,CASSPPRSGDTPGFF,TGTGCCAGCAGCCCCCCTCGGTCGGGAGACACCCCGGGGTTCTTC
few,TRBJ2-1,-,TRBV5-1,CASSPAGQPDNEQFF,TGCGCCAGCAGCCCGGCGGGACAGCCCGACAATGAGCAGTTCTTC